Sequencing of this TCR beta chain was carried out in a study of cytomegalovirus exposure and HLA in healthy donors. Regarding the study as a whole: The listing of roughly 160 TCR beta chains classed them as cytomegalovirus-associated.

This clone appeared once. What it binds is not known. The PCR used 60 Vbeta and 13 Jbeta primers. TCRdb keeps only in-frame clones here, not all; method: immunoSEQ multiplex PCR. The sample has some 200,000 clones; approximately 78% are singletons. V was pared by 6 bases and J by 0 bases, with 13 bases between. Germline CDR1 reads MNHEY; CDR2 reads SVGAGI. The CDR3 runs 15 residues. Specimen: PBMCs. The V and J genes are TRBV6-5 and TRBJ2-3; the D gene is possibly TRBD2 (6 bases). The sequence was collected from a woman in her late teens or twenties in good health and CMV-seronegative. DNA for the CDR3: TGTGCCAGCAGGGGCCGGCGGGAAAGCACAGATACGCAGTATTTT. Its protein is CASRGRRESTDTQYF.